This record covers a single T cell receptor beta chain. The sample belongs to a study of OX40 agonist ivuxolimab in advanced cancers. The repertoire was sequenced with immunoSEQ multiplex PCR; TCRdb's copy has only in-frame clones and lacks some. Found here are around 80,000 clones, around 84% of them singletons; the top ten hold around 6.6%. Germline V lookup: CDR1 SGDLS, CDR2 YYNGEE. The CDR3 contains 17 residues. V lost 3 bases to trimming and J lost 0 bases; unmatched junction nucleotides: 8. Sequenced here: CD4+ or CD8+ T cells sorted from blood, sampled in a trial of the OX40 agonist ivuxolimab. The J gene is TRBJ2-1, the V gene TRBV9, with 8 bases matching TRBD2. The receptor was isolated from an adult with an advanced solid tumor such as melanoma, head and neck, liver or kidney cancer. The CDR3 DNA sequence: TGTGCCAGCAGCGCCACTAGCGGTTACGGCTCCTACAATGAGCAGTTCTTC. This gives the protein CASSATSGYGSYNEQFF.